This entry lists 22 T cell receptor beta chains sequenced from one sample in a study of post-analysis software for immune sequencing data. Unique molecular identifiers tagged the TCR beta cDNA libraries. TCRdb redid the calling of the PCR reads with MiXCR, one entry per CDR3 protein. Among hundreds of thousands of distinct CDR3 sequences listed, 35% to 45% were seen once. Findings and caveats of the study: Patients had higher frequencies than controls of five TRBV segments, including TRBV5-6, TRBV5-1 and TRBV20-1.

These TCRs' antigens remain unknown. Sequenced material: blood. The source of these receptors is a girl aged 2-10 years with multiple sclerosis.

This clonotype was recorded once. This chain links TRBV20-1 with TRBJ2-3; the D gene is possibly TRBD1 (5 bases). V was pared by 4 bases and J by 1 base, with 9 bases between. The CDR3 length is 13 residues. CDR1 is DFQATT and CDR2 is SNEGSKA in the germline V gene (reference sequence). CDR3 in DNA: TGCAGTGCTATTGGACACGGCACAGATACGCAGTATTTT. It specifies CSAIGHGTDTQYF.

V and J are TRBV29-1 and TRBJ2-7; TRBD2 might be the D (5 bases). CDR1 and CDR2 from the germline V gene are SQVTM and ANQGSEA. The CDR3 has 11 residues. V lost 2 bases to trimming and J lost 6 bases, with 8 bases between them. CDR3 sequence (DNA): TGCAGCGTTGAACACCGGGGCGAGCAGTACTTC. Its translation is CSVEHRGEQYF.

CDR3 DNA sequence: TGTGCCAGCAGCCTCCTCGGGGGAAGGGGCAATGAGCAGTTCTTC. Translating it yields CASSLLGGRGNEQFF. The rearrangement joins TRBV7-3 to TRBJ2-1; possibly TRBD2 for D (6 bases). V lost 5 bases and J lost 6, with 17 bases in between. There are 15 residues in the CDR3. CDR1 and CDR2 from the germline V gene are SGHTA and FQGTGA.

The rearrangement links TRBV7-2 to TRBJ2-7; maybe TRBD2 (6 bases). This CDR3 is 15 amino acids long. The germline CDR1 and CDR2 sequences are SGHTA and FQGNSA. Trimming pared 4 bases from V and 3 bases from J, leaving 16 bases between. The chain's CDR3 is CASSSQTSSFYEQYF. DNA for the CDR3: TGTGCCAGCAGCTCCCAGACTAGTAGTTTCTACGAGCAGTACTTC.

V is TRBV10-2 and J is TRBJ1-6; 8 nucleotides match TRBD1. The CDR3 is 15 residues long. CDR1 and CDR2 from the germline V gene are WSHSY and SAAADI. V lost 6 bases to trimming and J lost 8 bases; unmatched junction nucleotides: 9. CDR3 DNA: TGCGCCAGCAGCCCCGGACAGGGATATTATTCACCCCTCCACTTT. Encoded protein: CASSPGQGYYSPLHF.

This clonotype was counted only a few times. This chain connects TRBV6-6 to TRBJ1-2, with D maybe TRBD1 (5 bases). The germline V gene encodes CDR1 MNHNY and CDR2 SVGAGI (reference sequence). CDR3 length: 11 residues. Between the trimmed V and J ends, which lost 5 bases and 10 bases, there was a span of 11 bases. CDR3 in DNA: TGTGCCAGCAGTGGGGGGTACGCCTACACCTTC. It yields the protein CASSGGYAYTF.

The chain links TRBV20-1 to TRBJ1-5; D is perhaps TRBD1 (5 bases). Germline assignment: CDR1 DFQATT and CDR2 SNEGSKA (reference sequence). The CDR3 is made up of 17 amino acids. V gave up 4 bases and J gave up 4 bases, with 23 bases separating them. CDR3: CSANRDLPGRGNQPQHF. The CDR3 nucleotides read TGCAGTGCTAACCGGGACCTCCCCGGGAGAGGAAATCAGCCCCAGCATTTT.

This CDR3 reads CASSVDRANTEAFF. The DNA for the CDR3 is TGTGCCAGCAGCGTAGACAGGGCGAACACTGAAGCTTTCTTT. The chain links TRBV9 to TRBJ1-1, with D possibly matching TRBD1 (6 bases). This CDR3 is built from 14 residues. The V gene's germline CDR1 is SGDLS and CDR2 YYNGEE. V was trimmed by 0 bases and J by 1 base, leaving 7 bases between them.

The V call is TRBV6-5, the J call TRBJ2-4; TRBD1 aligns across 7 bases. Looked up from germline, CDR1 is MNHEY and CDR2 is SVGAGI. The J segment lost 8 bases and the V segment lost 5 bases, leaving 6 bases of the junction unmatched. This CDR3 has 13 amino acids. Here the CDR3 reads CASSRQGWDIQYF. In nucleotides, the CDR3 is TGTGCCAGCAGTCGACAGGGTTGGGACATTCAGTACTTC.

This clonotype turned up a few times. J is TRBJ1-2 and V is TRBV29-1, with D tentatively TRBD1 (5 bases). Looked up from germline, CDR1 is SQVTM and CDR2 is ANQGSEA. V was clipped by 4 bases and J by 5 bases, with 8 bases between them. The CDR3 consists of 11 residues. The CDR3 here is CSVGQNYGYTF. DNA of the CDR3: TGCAGCGTTGGACAGAATTATGGCTACACCTTC. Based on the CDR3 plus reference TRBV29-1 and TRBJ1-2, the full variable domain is SAVISQKPSRDICQRGTSLTIQCQVDSQVTMMFWYRQQPGQSLTLIATANQGSEATYESGFVIDKFPISRPNLTFSTLTVSNMSPEDSSIYLCSVGQNYGYTFGSGTRLTVV.

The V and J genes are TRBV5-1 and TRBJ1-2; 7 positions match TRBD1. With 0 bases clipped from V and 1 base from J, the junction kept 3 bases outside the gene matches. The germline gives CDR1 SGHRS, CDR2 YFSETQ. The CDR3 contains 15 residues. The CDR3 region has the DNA TGCGCCAGCAGCTTGGGGGGACAGATTAACTATGGCTACACCTTC. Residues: CASSLGGQINYGYTF. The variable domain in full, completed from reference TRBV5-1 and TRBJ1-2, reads KAGVTQTPRYLIKTRGQQVTLSCSPISGHRSVSWYQQTPGQGLQFLFEYFSETQRNKGNFPGRFSGRQFSNSRSEMNVSTLELGDSALYLCASSLGGQINYGYTFGSGTRLTVV.

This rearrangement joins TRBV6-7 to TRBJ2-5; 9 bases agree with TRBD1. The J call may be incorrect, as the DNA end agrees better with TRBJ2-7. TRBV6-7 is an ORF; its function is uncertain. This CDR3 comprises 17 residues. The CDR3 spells CASSYSLGGQGWCEQYF. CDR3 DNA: TGTGCCAGCAGTTACTCTCTAGGCGGACAGGGGTGGTGCGAGCAGTACTTC.

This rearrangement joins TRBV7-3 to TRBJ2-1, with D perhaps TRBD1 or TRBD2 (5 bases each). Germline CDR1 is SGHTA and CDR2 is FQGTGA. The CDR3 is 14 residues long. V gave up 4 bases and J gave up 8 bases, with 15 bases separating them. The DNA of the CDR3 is TGTGCCAGCAGCTCACGGACTGGGACGGATGAGCAGTTCTTC. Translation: CASSSRTGTDEQFF.

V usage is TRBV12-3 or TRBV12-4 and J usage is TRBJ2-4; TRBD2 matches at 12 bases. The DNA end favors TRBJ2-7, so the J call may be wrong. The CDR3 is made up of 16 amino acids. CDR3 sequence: CASHPPGTSGYYEQYF. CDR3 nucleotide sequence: TGTGCCAGCCATCCCCCTGGGACTAGCGGGTACTACGAGCAGTACTTC.

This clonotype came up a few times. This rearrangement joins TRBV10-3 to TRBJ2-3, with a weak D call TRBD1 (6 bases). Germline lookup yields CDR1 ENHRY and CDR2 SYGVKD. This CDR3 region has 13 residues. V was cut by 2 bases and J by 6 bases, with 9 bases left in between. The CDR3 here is CAISEPGADTQYF. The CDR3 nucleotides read TGTGCCATCAGTGAGCCAGGGGCGGATACGCAGTATTTT.

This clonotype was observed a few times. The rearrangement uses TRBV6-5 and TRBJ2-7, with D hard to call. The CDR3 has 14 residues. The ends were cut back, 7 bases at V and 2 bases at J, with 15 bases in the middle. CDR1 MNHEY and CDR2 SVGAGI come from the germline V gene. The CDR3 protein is CASMTPNAPYEQYF. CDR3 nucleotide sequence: TGTGCCAGCATGACACCGAACGCGCCCTACGAGCAGTACTTC.

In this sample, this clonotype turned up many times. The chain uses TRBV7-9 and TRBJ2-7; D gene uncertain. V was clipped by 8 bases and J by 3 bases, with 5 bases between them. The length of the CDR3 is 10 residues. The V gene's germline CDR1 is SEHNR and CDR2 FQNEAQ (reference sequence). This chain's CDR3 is CASGDYEQYF. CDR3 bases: TGTGCCAGCGGGGACTACGAGCAGTACTTC.

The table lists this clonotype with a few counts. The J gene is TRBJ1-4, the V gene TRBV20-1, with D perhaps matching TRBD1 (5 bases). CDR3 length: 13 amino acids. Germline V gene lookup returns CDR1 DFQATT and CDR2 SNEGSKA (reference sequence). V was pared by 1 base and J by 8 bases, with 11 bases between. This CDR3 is CSARVAGLEKLFF. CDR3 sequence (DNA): TGCAGTGCTAGAGTGGCAGGGTTGGAAAAACTGTTTTTT.

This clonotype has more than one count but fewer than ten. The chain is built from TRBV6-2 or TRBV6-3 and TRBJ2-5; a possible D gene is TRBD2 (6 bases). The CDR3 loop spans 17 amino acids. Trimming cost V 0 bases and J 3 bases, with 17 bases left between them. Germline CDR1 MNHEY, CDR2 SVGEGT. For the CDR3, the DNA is TGTGCCAGCAGTTACTCGACGGGAGCAGCCCCCAAAGAGACCCAGTACTTC. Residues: CASSYSTGAAPKETQYF.

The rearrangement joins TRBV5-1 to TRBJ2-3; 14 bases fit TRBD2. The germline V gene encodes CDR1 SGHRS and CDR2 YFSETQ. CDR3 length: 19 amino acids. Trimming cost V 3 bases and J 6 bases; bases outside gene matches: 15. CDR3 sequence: CASSSNGLAGGGVGDTQYF. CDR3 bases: TGCGCCAGCAGCTCCAATGGACTAGCGGGAGGCGGAGTGGGGGATACGCAGTATTTT.

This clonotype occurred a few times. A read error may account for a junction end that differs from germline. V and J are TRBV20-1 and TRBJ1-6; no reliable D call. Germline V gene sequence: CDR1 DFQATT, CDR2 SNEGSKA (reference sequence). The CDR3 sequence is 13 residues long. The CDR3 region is CSARVSENSPLHF. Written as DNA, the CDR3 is TGCAGTGCTAGAGTCAGTGAAAATTCGCCCCTCCACTTT.

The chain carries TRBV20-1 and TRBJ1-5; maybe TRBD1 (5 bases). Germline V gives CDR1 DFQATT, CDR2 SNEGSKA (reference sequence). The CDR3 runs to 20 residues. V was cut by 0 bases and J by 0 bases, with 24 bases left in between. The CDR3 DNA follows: TGCAGTGCTAGAGATCTATGGGGGGACGGTCTACTTTATAGCAATCAGCCCCAGCATTTT. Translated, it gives CSARDLWGDGLLYSNQPQHF.